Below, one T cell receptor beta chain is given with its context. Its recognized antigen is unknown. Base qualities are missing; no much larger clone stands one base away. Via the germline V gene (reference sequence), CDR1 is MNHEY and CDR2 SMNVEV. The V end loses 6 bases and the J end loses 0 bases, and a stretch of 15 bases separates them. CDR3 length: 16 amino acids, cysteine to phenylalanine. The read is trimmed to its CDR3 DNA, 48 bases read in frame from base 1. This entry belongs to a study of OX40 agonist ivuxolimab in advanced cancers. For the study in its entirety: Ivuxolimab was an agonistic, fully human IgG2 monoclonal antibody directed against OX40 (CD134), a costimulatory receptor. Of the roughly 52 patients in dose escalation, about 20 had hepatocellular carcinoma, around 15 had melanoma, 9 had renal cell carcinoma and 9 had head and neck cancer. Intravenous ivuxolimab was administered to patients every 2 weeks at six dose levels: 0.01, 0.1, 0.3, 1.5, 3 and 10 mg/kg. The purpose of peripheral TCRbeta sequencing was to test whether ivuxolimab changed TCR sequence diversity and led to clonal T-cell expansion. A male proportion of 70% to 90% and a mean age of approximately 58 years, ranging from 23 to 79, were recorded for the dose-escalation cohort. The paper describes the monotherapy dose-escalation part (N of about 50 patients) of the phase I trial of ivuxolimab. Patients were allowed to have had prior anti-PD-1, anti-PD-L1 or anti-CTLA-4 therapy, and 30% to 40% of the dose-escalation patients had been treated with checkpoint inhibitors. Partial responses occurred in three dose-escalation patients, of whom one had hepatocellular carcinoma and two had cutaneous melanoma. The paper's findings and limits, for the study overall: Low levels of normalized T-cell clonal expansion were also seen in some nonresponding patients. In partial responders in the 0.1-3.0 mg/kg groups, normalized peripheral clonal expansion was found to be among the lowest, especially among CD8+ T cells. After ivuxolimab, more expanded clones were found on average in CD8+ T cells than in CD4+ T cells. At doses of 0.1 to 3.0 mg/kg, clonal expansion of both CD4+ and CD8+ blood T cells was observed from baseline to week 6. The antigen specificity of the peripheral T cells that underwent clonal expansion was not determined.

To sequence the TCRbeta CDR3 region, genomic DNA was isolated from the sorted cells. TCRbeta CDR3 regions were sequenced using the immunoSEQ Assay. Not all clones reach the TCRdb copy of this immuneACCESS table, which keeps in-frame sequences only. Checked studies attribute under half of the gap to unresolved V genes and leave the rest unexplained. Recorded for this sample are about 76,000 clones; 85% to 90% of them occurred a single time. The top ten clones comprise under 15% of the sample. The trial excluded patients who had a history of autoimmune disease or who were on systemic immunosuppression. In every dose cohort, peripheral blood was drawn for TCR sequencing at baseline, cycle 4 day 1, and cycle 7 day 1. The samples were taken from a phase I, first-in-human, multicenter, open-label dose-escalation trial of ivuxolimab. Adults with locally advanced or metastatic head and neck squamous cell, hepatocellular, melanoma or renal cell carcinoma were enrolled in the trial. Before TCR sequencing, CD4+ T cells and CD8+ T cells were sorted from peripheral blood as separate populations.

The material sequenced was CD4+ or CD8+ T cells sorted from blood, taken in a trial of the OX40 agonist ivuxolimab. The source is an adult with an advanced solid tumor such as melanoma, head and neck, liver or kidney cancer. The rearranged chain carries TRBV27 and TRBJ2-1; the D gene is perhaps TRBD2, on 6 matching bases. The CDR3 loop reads CASRRIAVSSYNEQFF. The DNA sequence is TGTGCCAGCAGACGAATAGCGGTGAGCTCCTACAATGAGCAGTTCTTC.